This TCR beta chain was identified in a study of blood T cell repertoires in COVID-19. At the level of the study: There were acute and convalescent COVID-19 samples, and they came from the United States, Italy and Spain.

Original analysis: Reference gene primer amplification gave estimated nucleated cell counts. Sequenced by immunoSEQ multiplex PCR; TCRdb stores in-frame clones only, minus some. V, J and clone size are taken as reported in that table, and D and trimming were inferred from the DNA itself. This table has over 200,000 clones, more than 70% appearing once. The sequence was obtained from a woman aged 40 to 50 who had recovered from COVID-19. Source material: peripheral blood.

CDR3 region: CASSLGGTGNNSPLHF. DNA for the CDR3: TGTGCCAGCAGCTTAGGGGGGACAGGGAATAATTCACCCCTCCACTTT. This rearrangement joins TRBV7-2 to TRBJ1-6; 9 nucleotides line up with TRBD1. The CDR3 consists of 16 residues. J gave up 5 bases and V 1 base, and 3 bases lay outside the gene matches. The germline CDR1 and CDR2 sequences are SGHTA and FQGNSA.